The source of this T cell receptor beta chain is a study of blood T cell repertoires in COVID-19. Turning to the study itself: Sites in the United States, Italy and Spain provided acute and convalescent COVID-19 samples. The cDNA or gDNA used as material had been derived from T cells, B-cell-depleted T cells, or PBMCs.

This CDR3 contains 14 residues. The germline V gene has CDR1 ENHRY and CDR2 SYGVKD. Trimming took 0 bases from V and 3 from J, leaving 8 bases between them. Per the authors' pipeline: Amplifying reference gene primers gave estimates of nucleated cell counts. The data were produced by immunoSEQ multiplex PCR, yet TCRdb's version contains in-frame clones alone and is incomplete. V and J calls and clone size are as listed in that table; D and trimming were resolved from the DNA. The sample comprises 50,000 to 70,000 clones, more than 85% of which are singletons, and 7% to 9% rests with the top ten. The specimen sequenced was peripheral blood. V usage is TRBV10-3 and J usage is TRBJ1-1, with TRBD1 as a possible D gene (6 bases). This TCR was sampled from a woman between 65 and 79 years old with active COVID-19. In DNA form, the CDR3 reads TGTGCCATCAGTGAGTCGGGGGCGGACACTGAAGCTTTCTTT. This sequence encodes CAISESGADTEAFF.